This note documents a single TCR beta chain sequence. What it recognizes is unknown. Assay used: immunoSEQ multiplex PCR; TCRdb lists only in-frame clones, some missing. The sample has about 440,000 clones; roughly 91% are singletons. The data are from a study of Ad26.COV2.S vaccination and SARS-CoV-2 variants. Study summary: Donor got 5x10^10 or 1x10^11 viral particles of Ad26.COV2.S. General study results and limits: Measurements of TCR breadth and depth may have given underestimates of the total T cell responses.

V lost 5 bases, J lost 0 bases, and 16 bases lay in between. This CDR3 has 16 amino acids. Germline loops: CDR1 SEHNR, CDR2 FQNEAQ (reference sequence). Treatment reported: some 20 received Ad26.COV2.S at low or high dose, single or two shots; 5 received placebo; per-sample allocation not given. Samples analyzed were those drawn on day 63 after the first vaccine or placebo injection. The origin of this receptor is a person between 18 and 59 years old who received the Ad26.COV2.S COVID-19 vaccine or a placebo. The sequencing used peripheral blood, collected in a trial of Ad26.COV2.S vaccine versus placebo. This chain uses TRBV7-9 with TRBJ1-1, with D perhaps TRBD1 (6 bases). Here the CDR3 DNA reads TGTGCCAGCAGCCCCCGGGGCAGGGGAATGAACACTGAAGCTTTCTTT. This encodes CASSPRGRGMNTEAFF.